This section outlines one TCR beta chain sequence together with its context. The data derive from a study of early T cells in non-severe SARS-CoV-2 infection. TCRdb re-called the 5' RACE reads with MiXCR, one entry per CDR3 protein. The data show tens of thousands of distinct CDR3 sequences, roughly 21% seen once. The TCR comes from an adult who was a healthcare worker with PCR-confirmed SARS-CoV-2 infection or an uninfected control (not recorded which). The sample here was whole blood, taken at baseline.

In DNA form, the CDR3 reads TGTGCCAGCAGTTTATGGGGGGACACTGAAGCTTTCTTT. Translating it yields CASSLWGDTEAFF. The chain combines TRBV12-3 or TRBV12-4 with TRBJ1-1; possibly TRBD1 for D (5 bases). The germline V and J ends were trimmed by 2 bases and 3 bases, with 7 bases remaining between them. The CDR3 has 13 residues.